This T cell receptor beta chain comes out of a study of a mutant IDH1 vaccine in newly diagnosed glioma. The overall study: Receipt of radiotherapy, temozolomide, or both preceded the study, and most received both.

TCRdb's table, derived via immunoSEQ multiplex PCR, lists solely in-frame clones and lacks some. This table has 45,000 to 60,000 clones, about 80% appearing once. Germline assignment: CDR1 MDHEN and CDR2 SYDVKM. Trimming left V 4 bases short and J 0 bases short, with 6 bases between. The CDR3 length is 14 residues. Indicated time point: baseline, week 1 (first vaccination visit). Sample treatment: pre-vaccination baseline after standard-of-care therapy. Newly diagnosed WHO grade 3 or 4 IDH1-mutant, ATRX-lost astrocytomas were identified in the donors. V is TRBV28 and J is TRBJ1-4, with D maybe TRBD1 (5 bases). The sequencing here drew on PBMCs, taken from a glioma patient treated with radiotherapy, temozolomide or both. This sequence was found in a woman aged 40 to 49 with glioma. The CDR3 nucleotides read TGTGCCAGCAGTTGGGGGGCAACTAATGAAAAACTGTTTTTT. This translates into CASSWGATNEKLFF.